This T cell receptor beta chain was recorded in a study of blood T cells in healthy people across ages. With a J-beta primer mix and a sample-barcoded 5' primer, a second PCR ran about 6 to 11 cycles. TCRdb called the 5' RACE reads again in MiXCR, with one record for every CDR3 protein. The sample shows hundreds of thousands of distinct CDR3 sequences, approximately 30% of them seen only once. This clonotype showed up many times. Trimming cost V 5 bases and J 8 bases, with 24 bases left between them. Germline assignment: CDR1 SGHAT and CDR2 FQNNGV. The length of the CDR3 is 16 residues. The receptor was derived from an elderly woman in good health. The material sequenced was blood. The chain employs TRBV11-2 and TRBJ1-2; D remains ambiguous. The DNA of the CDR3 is TGTGCCAGCAGCACATCCGGCGAAGCAGTCTCGAGGGGCTACACCTTC. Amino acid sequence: CASSTSGEAVSRGYTF.